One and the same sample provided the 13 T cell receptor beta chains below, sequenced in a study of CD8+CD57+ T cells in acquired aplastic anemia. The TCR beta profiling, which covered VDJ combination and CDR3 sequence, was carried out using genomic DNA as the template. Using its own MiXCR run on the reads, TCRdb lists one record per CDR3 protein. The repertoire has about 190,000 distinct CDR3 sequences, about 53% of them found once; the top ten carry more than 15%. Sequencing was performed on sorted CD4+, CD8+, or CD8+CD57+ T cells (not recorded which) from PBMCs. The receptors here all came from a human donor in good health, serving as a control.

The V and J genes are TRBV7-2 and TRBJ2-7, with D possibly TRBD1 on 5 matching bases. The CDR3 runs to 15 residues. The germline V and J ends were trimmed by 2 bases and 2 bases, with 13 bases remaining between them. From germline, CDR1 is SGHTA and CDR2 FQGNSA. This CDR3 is CASSLWAGSTYEQYF. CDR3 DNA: TGTGCCAGCAGCTTATGGGCAGGGTCCACCTACGAGCAGTACTTC.

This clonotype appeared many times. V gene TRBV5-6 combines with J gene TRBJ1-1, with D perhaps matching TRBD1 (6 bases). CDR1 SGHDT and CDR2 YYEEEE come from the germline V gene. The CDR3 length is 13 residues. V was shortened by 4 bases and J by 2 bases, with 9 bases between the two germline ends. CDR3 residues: CASSRRGNTEAFF. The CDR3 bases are TGTGCCAGCAGCCGCAGGGGAAACACTGAAGCTTTCTTT.

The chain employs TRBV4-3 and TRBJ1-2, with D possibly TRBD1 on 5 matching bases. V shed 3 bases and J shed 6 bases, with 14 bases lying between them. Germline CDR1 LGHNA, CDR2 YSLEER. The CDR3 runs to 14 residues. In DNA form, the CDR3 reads TGCGCCAGCAGCCAGGGGTCCGGGGGGGATGGCTACACCTTC. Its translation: CASSQGSGGDGYTF.

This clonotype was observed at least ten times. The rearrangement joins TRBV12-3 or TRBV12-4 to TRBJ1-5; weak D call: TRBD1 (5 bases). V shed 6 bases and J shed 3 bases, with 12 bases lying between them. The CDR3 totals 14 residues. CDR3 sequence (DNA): TGTGCCAGCAGCCCCGACAGATACAATCAGCCCCAGCATTTT. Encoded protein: CASSPDRYNQPQHF.

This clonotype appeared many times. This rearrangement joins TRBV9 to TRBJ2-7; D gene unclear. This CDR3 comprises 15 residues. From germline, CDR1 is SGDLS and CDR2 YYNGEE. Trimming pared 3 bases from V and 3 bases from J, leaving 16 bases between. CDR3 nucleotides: TGTGCCAGCAGCGAGTCAATCGCAGGAGTCTACGAGCAGTACTTC. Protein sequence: CASSESIAGVYEQYF. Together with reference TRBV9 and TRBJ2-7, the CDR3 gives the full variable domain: DSGVTQTPKHLITATGQRVTLRCSPRSGDLSVYWYQQSLDQGLQFLIQYYNGEERAKGNILERFSAQQFPDLHSELNLSSLELGDSALYFCASSESIAGVYEQYFGPGTRLTVT.

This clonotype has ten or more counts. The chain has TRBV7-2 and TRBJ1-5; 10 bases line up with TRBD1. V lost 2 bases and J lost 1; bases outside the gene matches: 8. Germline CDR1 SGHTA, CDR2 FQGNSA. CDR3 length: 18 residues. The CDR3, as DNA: TGTGCCAGCAGCTTACGGTCGGGGACAGGGGCCAGCAATCAGCCCCAGCATTTT. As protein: CASSLRSGTGASNQPQHF.

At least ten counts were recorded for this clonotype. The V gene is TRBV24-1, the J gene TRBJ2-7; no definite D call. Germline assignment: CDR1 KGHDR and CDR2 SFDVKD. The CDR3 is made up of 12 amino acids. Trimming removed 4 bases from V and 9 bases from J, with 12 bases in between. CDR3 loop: CATSDPVGVQYF. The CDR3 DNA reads TGTGCCACCAGTGACCCCGTTGGGGTGCAGTACTTC.

In DNA, the CDR3 is TGCAGCGTGAACGGACAGGGGAGGCTATATGGCTACACCTTC. Translating gives CSVNGQGRLYGYTF. The rearrangement joins TRBV29-1 to TRBJ1-2, with TRBD1 matching over 9 bases. Losses at the gene ends were 6 bases for V and 5 bases for J; bases not matched to a gene: 10. CDR1 SQVTM and CDR2 ANQGSEA come from the germline V gene. The length of the CDR3 is 14 residues.

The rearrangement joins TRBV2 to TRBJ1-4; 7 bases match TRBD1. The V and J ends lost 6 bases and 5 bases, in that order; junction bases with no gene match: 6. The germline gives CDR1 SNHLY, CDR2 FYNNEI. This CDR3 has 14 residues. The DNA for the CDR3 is TGTGCCAGCAGCCCGGGACAGAAAAATGAAAAACTGTTTTTT. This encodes CASSPGQKNEKLFF.

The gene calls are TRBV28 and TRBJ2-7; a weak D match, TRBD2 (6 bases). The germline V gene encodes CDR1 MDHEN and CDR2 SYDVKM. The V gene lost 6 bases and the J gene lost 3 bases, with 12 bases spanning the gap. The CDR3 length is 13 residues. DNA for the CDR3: TGTGCCAGCAGATCCCCGGGGGACTACGAGCAGTACTTC. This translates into CASRSPGDYEQYF. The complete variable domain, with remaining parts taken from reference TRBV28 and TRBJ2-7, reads DVKVTQSSRYLVKRTGEKVFLECVQDMDHENMFWYRQDPGLGLRLIYFSYDVKMKEKGDIPEGYSVSREKKERFSLILESASTNQTSMYLCASRSPGDYEQYFGPGTRLTVT.

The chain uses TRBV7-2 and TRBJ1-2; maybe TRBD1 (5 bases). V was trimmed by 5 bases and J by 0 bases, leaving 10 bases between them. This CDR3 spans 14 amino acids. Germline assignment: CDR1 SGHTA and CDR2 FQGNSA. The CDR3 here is CASSPTTANYGYTF. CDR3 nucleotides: TGTGCCAGCAGCCCGACGACAGCTAACTATGGCTACACCTTC.

The CDR3 sequence: CASSQLGTVNTGELFF. The CDR3 bases are TGCGCCAGCAGCCAGTTGGGGACAGTGAACACCGGGGAGCTGTTTTTT. The V and J genes are TRBV4-1 and TRBJ2-2; the match to TRBD1 covers 7 bases. Germline V CDR1 and CDR2: MGHRA, YSYEKL. This CDR3 contains 16 residues. J lost 1 base, V lost 3 bases, and 5 bases had no gene match.

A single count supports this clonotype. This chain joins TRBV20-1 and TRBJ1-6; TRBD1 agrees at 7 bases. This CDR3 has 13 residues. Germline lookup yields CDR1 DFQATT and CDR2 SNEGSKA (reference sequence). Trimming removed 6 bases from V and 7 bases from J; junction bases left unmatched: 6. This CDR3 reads CSARDSSNSPLHF. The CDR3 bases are TGCAGTGCAAGGGACAGTTCCAATTCACCCCTCCACTTT.